These T cell receptor beta chains were read from a single sample in a study of cytomegalovirus exposure and HLA in healthy donors. Using immunoSEQ multiplex PCR, the repertoire was profiled, and TCRdb retains in-frame clones only, with some absent. The repertoire includes fewer than 200,000 clones, roughly 78% of them detected once, and approximately 0.73% sits in the top ten. Sequences were obtained from PBMCs. The receptors were gathered from a woman in her thirties or forties in good health and CMV-seronegative. Each CDR3 is given with its conserved first and last residue. The D gene is left open where the match is weak. Rows may omit the clone size; those that give it use once, few, many or a size class.

abundance | j_gene | d_gene | v_gene | CDR3nt | CDR3aa
- | TRBJ2-3 | TRBD2 | TRBV5-6 | TGTGCCAGCAGCTTCGATCTAGCGGGAGGGGAGAGCACAGATACGCAGTATTTT | CASSFDLAGGESTDTQYF
- | TRBJ1-1 | - | TRBV10-1 | TGCGCCAGCAGTGCAGATCGGGTTAGGAACACTGAAGCTTTCTTT | CASSADRVRNTEAFF
- | TRBJ2-5 | - | TRBV7-8 | TGTGCCAGCAGCGGGAGGAGGGGCGGGGAGACCCAGTACTTC | CASSGRRGGETQYF
- | TRBJ1-2 | - | TRBV5-1 | TGCGCCAGCAGCGCGGGGGGTCAGGGAGGCTATGGCTACACCTTC | CASSAGGQGGYGYTF
- | TRBJ2-3 | TRBD2 | TRBV5-1 | TGCGCCAGCAGCTTGGGCCTAGCGGGAGGGGATGATACGCAGTATTTT | CASSLGLAGGDDTQYF
- | TRBJ1-1 | TRBD1 | TRBV2 | TGTGCCAGCAGGAGGAGCGGACAGGGATATTACACTGAAGCTTTCTTT | CASRRSGQGYYTEAFF
- | TRBJ2-1 | - | TRBV5-1 | TGCGCCAGCAGCGATGACAGAGCCCCGGTGGAGCAGTTCTTC | CASSDDRAPVEQFF
- | TRBJ2-5 | - | TRBV28 | TGTGCCAGCAGCACGACTGGGGAGACCCAGTACTTC | CASSTTGETQYF
- | TRBJ1-2 | - | TRBV7-9 | TGTGCCAGCAGCTCGAACAACCGCCCCTATGGCTACACCTTC | CASSSNNRPYGYTF
- | TRBJ2-5 | - | TRBV11-2 | TGTGCCAGCAGCTTCGGGGAGACCCAGTACTTC | CASSFGETQYF
- | TRBJ1-2 | - | TRBV4-1 | TGCGCCAGCAGCGACGACAAGGATAGCTATGGCTACACCTTC | CASSDDKDSYGYTF
few | TRBJ2-5 | TRBD2 | TRBV18 | TGTGCCAGCTCACTGGGACTAGCGGGACAGGGAGAGACCCAGTACTTC | CASSLGLAGQGETQYF
- | TRBJ2-1 | TRBD2 | TRBV9 | TGTGCCAGCAGCGCCCGGACTAGCGGGAGGGCCTCCTACAATGAGCAGTTCTTC | CASSARTSGRASYNEQFF
- | TRBJ1-1 | - | TRBV6-5 | TGTGCCAGCAGTTCGACAGGCGAGGGCACTGAAGCTTTCTTT | CASSSTGEGTEAFF
- | TRBJ1-5 | - | TRBV27 | TGTGCCAGCAGTTTTAGCATGGATCAGCCCCAGCATTTT | CASSFSMDQPQHF
- | TRBJ2-3 | - | TRBV5-4 | TGTGCCAGCAGCTTGGAGCTGAGCACAGATACGCAGTATTTT | CASSLELSTDTQYF
few | TRBJ2-7 | TRBD1 | TRBV5-8 | TGTGCCAGCACCCTCGGGACAGGAGCATCCTACGAGCAGTACTTC | CASTLGTGASYEQYF
- | TRBJ2-7 | - | TRBV9 | TGTGCCAGCAGCGTAGGTATGGGCCTGAGCTCCTACGAGCAGTACTTC | CASSVGMGLSSYEQYF
- | TRBJ2-1 | - | TRBV4-1 | TGCGCCAGCAGCCAAGGTAGCCGCAACAATGAGCAGTTCTTC | CASSQGSRNNEQFF
- | TRBJ2-7 | - | TRBV11-3 | TGTGCCAGCAGCATATACTACGAGCAGTACTTC | CASSIYYEQYF
- | TRBJ1-3 | TRBD1 | TRBV6-1 | TGTGCCAGCAGTGCGACTGGACAGGGGGGCGGAAACACCATATATTTT | CASSATGQGGGNTIYF
once | TRBJ2-5 | TRBD1 | TRBV15 | TGTGCCACCAGCAGAGATAGATCGACAGGGGCTATGGAGACCCAGTACTTC | CATSRDRSTGAMETQYF
- | TRBJ2-1 | - | TRBV7-2 | TGTGCCAGCAGCTTAGACCGGGGGAGCTACAATGAGCAGTTCTTC | CASSLDRGSYNEQFF
once | TRBJ1-2 | TRBD1 | TRBV9 | TGTGCCAGCAGCGTATGGACAGGGAGGGTCGGCTACACCTTC | CASSVWTGRVGYTF
- | TRBJ1-1 | - | TRBV18 | TGTGCCAGCTCACCACGAGGACAAGCTGAAGCTTTCTTT | CASSPRGQAEAFF
once | TRBJ1-5 | - | TRBV7-8 | TGTGCCAGCAGCTTAACCGAATGGACCGCGGGGGCCTATAGCAATCAGCCCCAGCATTTT | CASSLTEWTAGAYSNQPQHF
- | TRBJ2-5 | TRBD2 | TRBV5-3 | TGTGCCAGAGGACTAGCGGGGGGAGGAGAGACCCAGTACTTC | CARGLAGGGETQYF
- | TRBJ2-3 | - | TRBV4-1 | TGCGCCAGCAGCCAAGTTCGAGGCGGGATCGCCACAGATACGCAGTATTTT | CASSQVRGGIATDTQYF
- | TRBJ2-7 | - | TRBV28 | TGTGCCAGCAGTTTGTCCGCCTACGAGCAGTACTTC | CASSLSAYEQYF
- | TRBJ1-4 | - | TRBV14 | TGTGCCAGCAGCCAAGATCGGCGGGCGAATGAAAAACTGTTTTTT | CASSQDRRANEKLFF
- | TRBJ1-1 | - | TRBV5-6 | TGTGCCAGCAGCAGGGACACAACAGGTGAAGCTTTCTTT | CASSRDTTGEAFF
- | TRBJ2-1 | TRBD2 | TRBV5-1 | TGCGCCAGCAGCTCTCTAGCGGGGGAGACTAACAATGAGCAGTTCTTC | CASSSLAGETNNEQFF
- | TRBJ2-1 | TRBD2 | TRBV25-1 | TGTGCCAGCATCGGACTAGCGGGTTGGGCTGAGCAGTTCTTC | CASIGLAGWAEQFF
- | TRBJ1-1 | TRBD1 | TRBV7-8 | TGTGCCAGCAGCCCTCGACAGGGTTCGAACACTGAAGCTTTCTTT | CASSPRQGSNTEAFF
- | TRBJ2-7 | TRBD1 | TRBV6-1 | TGTGCCACTGGACAGACAGGGGGAAGGGGCGAGCAGTACTTC | CATGQTGGRGEQYF